This TCR beta chain was captured by sequencing in a study of blood T cell repertoires in COVID-19. Trimming removed 5 bases from V and 6 bases from J; junction bases left unmatched: 7. The CDR3 consists of 15 residues. Germline V gene lookup returns CDR1 KGHSH and CDR2 LQKENI. Method: immunoSEQ multiplex PCR; TCRdb's copy keeps in-frame clones and lacks some. The data hold approximately 360,000 clones, with around 87% observed a single time. The chain combines TRBV18 with TRBJ2-1; TRBD2 agrees at 10 bases. The TCR originated in a man aged 40-55 years in a cohort exposed to, infected with or recovered from COVID-19 (not recorded which). The sequenced material came from PBMCs or T cells enriched from blood (not recorded which). In DNA, the CDR3 is TGTGCCAGCTCAAGTCTAGCGGGAGTTGGCAATGAGCAGTTCTTC. Translated, it gives CASSSLAGVGNEQFF.